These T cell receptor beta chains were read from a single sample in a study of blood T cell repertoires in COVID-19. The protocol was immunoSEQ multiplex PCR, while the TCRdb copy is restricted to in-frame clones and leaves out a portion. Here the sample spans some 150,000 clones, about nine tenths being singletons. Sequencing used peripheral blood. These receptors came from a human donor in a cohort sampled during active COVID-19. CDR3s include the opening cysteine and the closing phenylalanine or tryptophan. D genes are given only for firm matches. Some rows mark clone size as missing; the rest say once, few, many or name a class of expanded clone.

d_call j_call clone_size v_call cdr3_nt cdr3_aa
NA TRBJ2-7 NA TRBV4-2 TGTGCCAGCAGCCAAGACCGAGACTTCTACGAGCAGTACTTC CASSQDRDFYEQYF
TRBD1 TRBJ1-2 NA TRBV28 TGTGCCAGCAGGGGACAGACGGATGGCTACACCTTC CASRGQTDGYTF
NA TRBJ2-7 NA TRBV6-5 TGTGCCACCCGTGGCACCTCCTACGAGCAGTACTTC CATRGTSYEQYF
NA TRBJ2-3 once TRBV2 TGTGCCAGCAGTGAAGCGAGGCTGCCAGATACGCAGTATTTT CASSEARLPDTQYF
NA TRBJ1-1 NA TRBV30 TGTGCCTGGTCGGGGTTCGGCACTGAAGCTTTCTTT CAWSGFGTEAFF
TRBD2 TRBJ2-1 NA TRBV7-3 TGTGCCAGCAGCTTTAGCGGGGGAGCCAATGAGCAGTTCTTC CASSFSGGANEQFF
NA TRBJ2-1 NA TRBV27 TGTGCCAGCAGTTTAGAGGGCCCATCCTACAATGAGCAGTTCTTC CASSLEGPSYNEQFF
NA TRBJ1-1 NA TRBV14 TGTGCCAGCAGCACGAGGGTCGGGGGGACTGAAGCTTTCTTT CASSTRVGGTEAFF
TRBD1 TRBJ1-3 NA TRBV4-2 TGTGCCAGCAGCCAAGAAGGGGCGACAGGGGGCTCTGGAAACACCATATATTTT CASSQEGATGGSGNTIYF
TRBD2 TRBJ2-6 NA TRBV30 TGTGCCTCAGACCCCCCGGGAGGGCCTGGGGCCAACGTCCTGACTTTC CASDPPGGPGANVLTF
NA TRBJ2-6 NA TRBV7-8 TGTGCCAGCAGCTTAGCGCTATTGGGCCAGGTTGGTGCCAACGTCCTGACTTTC CASSLALLGQVGANVLTF
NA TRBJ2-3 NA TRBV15 TGTGCCACCAGCAGAGATCGCTGGGGGGTGGCTCAGTGGGATACGCAGTATTTT CATSRDRWGVAQWDTQYF
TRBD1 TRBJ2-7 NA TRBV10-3 TGTGCCATCCAGGGGGCGGGCTACGAGCAGTACTTC CAIQGAGYEQYF
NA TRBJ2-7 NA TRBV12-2 TGTGCAAGTCGCTTTTCGGACAGAACATCCTACGAGCAGTACTTC CASRFSDRTSYEQYF
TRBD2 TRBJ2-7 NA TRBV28 TGTGCCAGCAGCTCCCCAGCGGGAGGGACCTACGAGCAGTACTTC CASSSPAGGTYEQYF
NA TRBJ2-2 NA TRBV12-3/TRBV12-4 TGTGCCAGCAGGTCGCGGGGCACCGGGGAGCTGTTTTTT CASRSRGTGELFF
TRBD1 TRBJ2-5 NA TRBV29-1 TGCAGCGTCGCGAGGACTCAGGGGGTTTCCGGGGAAGAGACCCAGTACTTC CSVARTQGVSGEETQYF
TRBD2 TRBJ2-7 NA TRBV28 TGTGCCAGCATTCAGGGACTAGCGGACTACGAGCAGTACTTC CASIQGLADYEQYF
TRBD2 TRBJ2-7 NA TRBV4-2 TGTGCCAGCAGCCAAGACCCCCGGATAGCGGGAGGATCCGAGCAGTACTTC CASSQDPRIAGGSEQYF
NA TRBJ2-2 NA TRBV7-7 TGTGCTAGCAGCAAGTCCCGGACAGCGAACACCGGGGAGCTGTTTTTT CASSKSRTANTGELFF
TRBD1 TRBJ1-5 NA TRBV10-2 TGCGCCAGCAGTTTACCGGGACAGGGCGGTCAGCCCCAGCATTTT CASSLPGQGGQPQHF
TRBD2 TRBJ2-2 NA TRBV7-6 TGTGCCAGCAGCTTAGGGAAAACTAGCGGGGGGAACACCGGGGAGCTGTTTTTT CASSLGKTSGGNTGELFF
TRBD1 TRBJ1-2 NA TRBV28 TGTGCCAGCAGCCCTACAGGGGCCCTGTACTATGGCTACACCTTC CASSPTGALYYGYTF
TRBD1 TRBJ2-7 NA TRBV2 TGTGCCAGCAGCGTAACGGGACAGGGGTACGAGCAGTACTTC CASSVTGQGYEQYF
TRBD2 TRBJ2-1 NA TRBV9 TGTGCCAGCAGCGTAGACGGGAGGGCCTGGGATGAGCAGTTCTTC CASSVDGRAWDEQFF
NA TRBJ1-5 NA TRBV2 TGTGCCAGCAGTGGCCCGTGGGGGGGGGAACGCAATCAGCCCCAGCATTTT CASSGPWGGERNQPQHF
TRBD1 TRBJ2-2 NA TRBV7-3 TGTGCCAGCAGCTGGACAGGGCGGCCCAACACCGGGGAGCTGTTTTTT CASSWTGRPNTGELFF
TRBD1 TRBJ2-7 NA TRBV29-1 TGCAGCGTGACCGGGACAGGATCCTACGAGCAGTACTTC CSVTGTGSYEQYF
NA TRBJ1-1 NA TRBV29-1 TGCAGCGTTGAAGACTCAGGGGTCGGAGCTTTCTTT CSVEDSGVGAFF
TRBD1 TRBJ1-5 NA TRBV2 TGTGCCAGCAGCGACAGGGCTAGCAATCAGCCCCAGCATTTT CASSDRASNQPQHF
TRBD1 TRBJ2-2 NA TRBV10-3 TGTGCCATCAGTGAGCCGGACAGGGAACGAGAAAGGTCCGGGGAGCTGTTTTTT CAISEPDRERERSGELFF
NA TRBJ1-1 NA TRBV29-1 TGCAGCGTTGACAGGGTCATGAACACTGAAGCTTTCTTT CSVDRVMNTEAFF
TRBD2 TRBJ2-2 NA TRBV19 TGTGCCAGTAGTTTCAGACTAGCGGGGGGCTTACGGGAGCTGTTTTTT CASSFRLAGGLRELFF
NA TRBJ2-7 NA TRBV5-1 TGCGCCAGCAGCTCCACAGGGACCTACGAGCAGTACTTC CASSSTGTYEQYF
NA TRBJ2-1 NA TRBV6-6 TGTGCCAGCAGTCGTCTCGACAGGGCGGGGTCGGTGGGAGTCGCCTACAATGAGCAGTTCTTC CASSRLDRAGSVGVAYNEQFF
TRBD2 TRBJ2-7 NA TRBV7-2 TGTGCCAGCAGCTTAGAGGGACTAGCGGGCGAGCAGTACTTC CASSLEGLAGEQYF
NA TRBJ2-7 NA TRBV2 TGTGCCAGCAGGACCAGACTCGGGATCTCCTACGAGCAGTACTTC CASRTRLGISYEQYF
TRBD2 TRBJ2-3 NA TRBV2 TGTGCCAGCAGCCCGAGGGCGGGAGCTACGCAGTATTTT CASSPRAGATQYF
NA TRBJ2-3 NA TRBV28 TGTGCCAGCAGTTTCATTTTGCTTCCCCGGGATACGCAGTATTTT CASSFILLPRDTQYF
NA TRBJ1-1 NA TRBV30 TGTGCCTGGAGTCCTCAGGGAGGTGGCACTGAAGCTTTCTTT CAWSPQGGGTEAFF
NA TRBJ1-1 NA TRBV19 TGTGCCAGTAGTAAATGGACAACGAACACTGAAGCTTTCTTT CASSKWTTNTEAFF
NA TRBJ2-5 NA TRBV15 TGTGCCACCAGCAGAGTTTCGGAGACCCAGTACTTC CATSRVSETQYF
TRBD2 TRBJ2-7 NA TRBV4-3 TGCGCCAGCAGCCTCGAGCGGGAAGACTCCTACGAGCAGTACTTC CASSLEREDSYEQYF
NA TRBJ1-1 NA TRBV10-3 TGTGCCATCAGTGAGGCAGTAGAAGCTTTCTTT CAISEAVEAFF
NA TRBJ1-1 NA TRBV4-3 TGCGCCAGCAGCCGTTTGGGGACACGGAAAGCAGCTTTCTTT CASSRLGTRKAAFF
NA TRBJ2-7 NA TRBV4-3 TGCGCCAGCAGCCAAGATCTTGGGGCGAGATCGGTGCGAGGCTACGAGCAGTACTTC CASSQDLGARSVRGYEQYF
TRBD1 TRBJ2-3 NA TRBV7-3 TGTGCCAGCAGCCGAACAGGGGACAGTACAGATACGCAGTATTTT CASSRTGDSTDTQYF
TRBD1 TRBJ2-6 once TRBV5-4 TGTGCCAGCAGCTTGGGGCGCCGGGACAGGAACTCTGGGGCCAACGTCCTGACTTTC CASSLGRRDRNSGANVLTF
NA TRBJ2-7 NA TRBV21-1 TGTGCCAGCAGCAAAGCGAGACAAACCTACGAGCAGTACTTC CASSKARQTYEQYF
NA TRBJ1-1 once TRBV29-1 TGCAGCGTTGCCAGGGGCCTCCAGAACACTGAAGCTTTCTTT CSVARGLQNTEAFF
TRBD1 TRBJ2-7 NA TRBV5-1 TGCGCCAGCAGCTTAACAGGGGCTTCGTACGAGCAGTACTTC CASSLTGASYEQYF